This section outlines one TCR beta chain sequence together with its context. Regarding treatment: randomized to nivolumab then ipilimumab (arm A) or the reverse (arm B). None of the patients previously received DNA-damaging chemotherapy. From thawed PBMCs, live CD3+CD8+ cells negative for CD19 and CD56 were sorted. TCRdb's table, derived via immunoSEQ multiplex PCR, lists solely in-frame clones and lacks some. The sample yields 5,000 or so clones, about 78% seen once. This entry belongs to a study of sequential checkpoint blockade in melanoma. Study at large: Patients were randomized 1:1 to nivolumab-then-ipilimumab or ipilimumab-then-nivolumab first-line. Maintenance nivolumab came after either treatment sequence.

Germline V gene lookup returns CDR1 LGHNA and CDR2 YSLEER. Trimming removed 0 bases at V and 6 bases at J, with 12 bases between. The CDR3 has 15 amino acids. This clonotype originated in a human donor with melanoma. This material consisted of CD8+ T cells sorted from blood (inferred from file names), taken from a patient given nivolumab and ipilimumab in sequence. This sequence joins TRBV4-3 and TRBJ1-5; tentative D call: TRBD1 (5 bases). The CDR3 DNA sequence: TGCGCCAGCAGCCAAGACAGCCAGGGCACTCAGCCCCAGCATTTT. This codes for CASSQDSQGTQPQHF.